This T cell receptor beta chain originates from a study of T cells in Graves' hyperthyroidism and ophthalmopathy (dated by TCRdb to between 2018 and 2020). Broadly, across the study: Peripheral blood samples were taken at the time of initial diagnosis, prior to any treatment. A discovery cohort of about 100 patients, 43 with Graves' ophthalmopathy and more than 55 with stable Graves' hyperthyroidism, was used to find distinguishing TCR V-J signatures. An independent validation cohort of around 19 hyperthyroidism patients and some 15 patients who later progressed to ophthalmopathy tested prospective prediction of ophthalmopathy. The roughly 94 discovery patients were randomly divided into training and test sets at a 7:3 ratio. The study also compared thyroid tissue and blood T-cell repertoires from 6 or 7 Graves' hyperthyroidism patients. Once sampling was done, hyperthyroidism patients were given methimazole at a starting dose of 30 mg daily, whereas ophthalmopathy patients were given high-dose intravenous methylprednisolone. The paper describes TCR Vbeta CDR3 sequencing of fewer than 150 peripheral blood samples, made up of fewer than 50 ophthalmopathy patients, around 78 hyperthyroidism patients and 17 progressor patients.

Hyperthyroidism patients were newly diagnosed, with disease duration under 2 months, and aged 18 to 65 years. The study excluded patients with uncontrolled infections, other autoimmune diseases, pregnancy or lactation. Clinical symptoms, serum thyroxine and TRAb, thyroid ultrasound, and orbital computed tomography formed the basis for the diagnoses. For progressor patients, blood was drawn at the first diagnosis of hyperthyroidism, before any ophthalmopathy symptoms had appeared. PBMCs were isolated from 7.5 to 10 ml of fresh peripheral blood by Ficoll-Paque density gradient centrifugation. Progressor patients were initially diagnosed with Graves' hyperthyroidism and developed ophthalmopathy during follow-up. Total RNA was extracted using Trizol reagent, and RNA quality was assessed on an Agilent 2100 Bioanalyzer. General study outcomes and caveats: A model built on a 13 V-J signature distinguished ophthalmopathy from stable hyperthyroidism, reaching roughly 88% sensitivity and approximately 81% specificity in cross-validation and 80%/75% in testing. Most expanded thyroid clonotypes (frequency above 0.001) were also found in blood, which suggests that blood repertoires may mirror thyroid immune responses. Sample size was not statistically predetermined, and blinding of investigators to group allocation was not performed. In validation, the model predicted progression to ophthalmopathy a median of roughly 6.1 months before onset, with roughly 70% sensitivity and around 76% specificity.

This clonotype has ten or more counts. What this receptor recognizes is not known. Per-base qualities were not stored, and no clone one base away is much larger. Amplification of TCR beta CDR3 regions was carried out from RNA transcripts. The first round of RT-PCR for the TCR CDR3 was performed with the HTBI primer set and the Qiagen OneStep RT-PCR kit. A second multiplex PCR round built the libraries, followed by size selection and purification. Paired-end sequencing of the libraries was performed with 100 bp reads on an Illumina HiSeq2000. The study's own analysis went as follows. SOAPnuke was used to process the raw data, throwing out any read that contained adapters or uncalled bases, had a mean Phred below 15, or lacked an exact constant-primer or identifier match. COPE v1.2.5 was used to merge the high-quality paired reads, and each unique nucleotide sequence was defined as a clonotype. MiTCR v1.1 was used to align clonotypes to the IMGT TRBV, TRBD and TRBJ reference segments. The analysis included only V-J combinations with a frequency above 0.0001, which together covered approximately 99% of the repertoires. The TCS score was defined as the ratio of F50 (clonal expansion) to E x V (chaos), calculated using BLOSUM62-based TCRdist between CDR3 peptides within each V-J. Welch's t-statistics and random forest reduced 514 V-J features to 10 to 15, which were used in a naive Bayes classifier (R e1071). TCRdb took the public reads, trimmed them with fastp at Q25, ran MiXCR for clone calling and kept in-frame beta chains. Rows with one shared CDR3 protein collapse into an entry with the most common genes and DNA. Clone size and V and J calls follow TCRdb, not the original study. The sample profile shows more than 250,000 distinct CDR3 sequences; over 12% of them were found once. The biggest ten clones account for around 31% of the sample.

Via the germline V gene (reference sequence), CDR1 is SEHNR and CDR2 FQNEAQ. From the cysteine up to the phenylalanine, the CDR3 has a length of 14 residues. This entry keeps only the CDR3 DNA: 42 bases, framed from base 1. Trimming at the junction amounts to 2 bases on V and 2 bases on J, and the germline ends lie 10 bases apart. The sequence came from a woman between 45 and 65 years old with Graves' hyperthyroidism that later progressed to Graves' ophthalmopathy. The specimen sequenced was blood. The chain is assembled from TRBV7-9 and TRBJ2-7; the D gene is tentatively TRBD1 or TRBD2, each matching 5 bases. The nucleotide sequence reads TGTGCCAGCAGCTTAAGGGGACGGACCTACGAGCAGTACTTC. Translated, it reads CASSLRGRTYEQYF.